One and the same sample provided the 9 T cell receptor beta chains below, sequenced in a study of T cell responses to AZD1222 COVID-19 vaccine. The method was immunoSEQ multiplex PCR; TCRdb's version includes in-frame clones alone and lacks a portion of them. The table records just under 55,000 clones, approximately 88% of them present only once. Sequencing used peripheral blood, obtained on day 0 of AZD1222 vaccination. These receptors were collected from an adult in good health.

This chain joins TRBV7-8 and TRBJ1-6; D remains unclear. V lost 1 base to trimming and J lost 17 bases, with 9 bases between them. From germline, CDR1 is SGHVS and CDR2 FQNEAQ. The CDR3 spans 11 residues. CDR3 residues: CASSLGARVHF. DNA of the CDR3: TGTGCCAGCAGCTTAGGGGCTAGGGTCCACTTT.

The rearrangement uses TRBV6-2 or TRBV6-3 and TRBJ2-1, with 10 positions matching TRBD1. The V gene's germline CDR1 is MNHEY and CDR2 SVGEGT. V was pared by 2 bases and J by 7 bases, with 8 bases of the junction left unmatched. The CDR3 length is 16 residues. The CDR3 bases are TGTGCCAGCAGTTACACGACAGGGGGCCCTTTTAATGAGCAGTTCTTC. Translation: CASSYTTGGPFNEQFF.

The V gene is TRBV12-3 or TRBV12-4, the J gene TRBJ1-5; TRBD1 is a possible D gene (5 bases). The germline V and J ends were trimmed by 6 bases and 11 bases, with 14 bases remaining between them. The CDR3 sequence is 12 residues long. CDR3 protein: CASSSGGGTQHF. CDR3 bases: TGTGCCAGCAGCTCCGGTGGGGGGACCCAGCATTTT.

The chain uses TRBV12-3 or TRBV12-4 and TRBJ2-1; a possible D gene is TRBD1 (5 bases). V shed 5 bases and J shed 7 bases, with 9 bases lying between them. The CDR3 extends over 12 amino acids. The CDR3 loop is CASSLNRNEQFF. For the CDR3, the DNA is TGTGCCAGCAGTCTCAACAGGAATGAGCAGTTCTTC.

V is TRBV18 and J is TRBJ2-1; maybe TRBD1 (6 bases). CDR1 KGHSH and CDR2 LQKENI come from the germline V gene. V was trimmed by 5 bases and J by 12 bases, leaving 17 bases between them. The length of the CDR3 is 13 residues. CDR3 sequence: CASSGGHALVQFF. The CDR3 nucleotides read TGTGCCAGCTCAGGGGGACATGCCTTGGTGCAGTTCTTC. Based on the CDR3 plus reference TRBV18 and TRBJ2-1, the full variable domain is NAGVMQNPRHLVRRRGQEARLRCSPMKGHSHVYWYRQLPEEGLKFMVYLQKENIIDESGMPKERFSAEFPKEGPSILRIQQVVRGDSAAYFCASSGGHALVQFFGPGTRLTVL.

V gene TRBV10-3 combines with J gene TRBJ1-2; D not resolved. The germline V gene has CDR1 ENHRY and CDR2 SYGVKD. V lost 4 bases and J lost 4, with 4 bases in between. The CDR3 extends over 11 amino acids. The CDR3 is CAISGVYGYTF. In DNA form, the CDR3 reads TGTGCCATCAGTGGGGTCTATGGCTACACCTTC.

This chain links TRBV3-1 (or the pseudogene TRBV3-2) with TRBJ2-1; D might be TRBD1 (5 bases). V lost 1 base to trimming and J lost 10 bases, with 11 bases between them. This CDR3 region has 13 residues. Germline V gene data show CDR1 as LGHDT and CDR2 as YNNKEL (reference sequence). In nucleotides, the CDR3 is TGTGCCAGCAGCCAAGCTACTAAGGGGGAGCAGTTCTTC. This sequence encodes CASSQATKGEQFF.

The rearrangement joins TRBV10-2 to TRBJ2-1; maybe TRBD2 (7 bases). The CDR3 runs to 16 residues. The V end lost 1 base, the J end lost 2 bases, and 12 bases lay between the germline ends. CDR1 and CDR2 (germline): WSHSY, SAAADI. CDR3 amino acids: CASSEYGGAAYNEQFF. As DNA, the CDR3 is TGCGCCAGCAGTGAGTATGGGGGGGCGGCCTACAATGAGCAGTTCTTC.

The chain joins TRBV18 to TRBJ2-7, with 10 positions matching TRBD2. Germline assignment: CDR1 KGHSH and CDR2 LQKENI. CDR3 length: 15 residues. V dropped 3 bases and J dropped 6; count of bases not matched to a gene: 8. CDR3 loop: CASSPWASGSLEQYF. The CDR3 nucleotides are TGTGCCAGCTCACCGTGGGCTAGCGGGAGTCTCGAGCAGTACTTC.